The clone carrying this TCR beta chain was counted once. V gave up 6 bases and J gave up 6 bases, with 11 bases separating them. The CDR3 spans 13 residues. The germline V gene has CDR1 MNHEY and CDR2 SMNVEV (reference sequence). Method: immunoSEQ multiplex PCR; TCRdb's copy keeps in-frame clones and lacks some. The data hold approximately 170,000 clones, with around 90% observed a single time. The study recruited people aged roughly 18 to 95 years across approximately 25 US areas. Participant reports of clinical history set cohort assignment. Cohort 3 recovery required two negative PCRs, clearance, or symptom resolution. The sample originates from a study of blood T cell repertoires in COVID-19. Background on the study: Sources were T cells, B-cell-depleted T cells, or PBMCs; the material itself was cDNA or gDNA.

This clonotype originated in a woman aged 18-29 years who had recovered from COVID-19. The chain has TRBV27 and TRBJ2-2; maybe TRBD1 (6 bases). The specimen sequenced was PBMCs or T cells enriched from blood (not recorded which). Here the CDR3 DNA reads TGTGCCAGCAGCCCGACAGGTTCCGGGGAGCTGTTTTTT. The encoded protein is CASSPTGSGELFF.